This T cell receptor beta chain derives from a study of cytomegalovirus exposure and HLA in healthy donors. V lost 0 bases to trimming and J lost 3 bases, with 9 bases between them. Germline V gives CDR1 LGHNA, CDR2 YSLEER. This CDR3 spans 15 amino acids. The PCR was carried out with 60 Vbeta primers and 13 Jbeta primers. The method was immunoSEQ multiplex PCR; TCRdb's version includes in-frame clones alone and lacks a portion of them. Here the sample spans about 150,000 clones, just under 65% being singletons. The specimen was PBMCs. V is TRBV4-3 and J is TRBJ2-1; D gene unclear. This TCR derives from an older woman in good health and CMV-seropositive. The CDR3 reads CASSQETEHYNEQFF. CDR3 sequence (DNA): TGCGCCAGCAGCCAAGAAACAGAACACTACAATGAGCAGTTCTTC.